This T cell receptor beta chain emerged from a study of Graves' ophthalmopathy and Graves' hyperthyroidism. Disease in donors with ophthalmopathy had moderate-to-severe activity, CAS ≥3, NOSPECS ≥4 and under 3 months' duration. Exclusion applied to patients with other autoimmune diseases, uncontrolled infections, pregnancy or lactation. Amplifying from RNA transcripts, the study obtained TCR beta CDR3 regions. HTBI primers served in a first-round RT-PCR, which a second-round multiplex PCR followed. MiXCR, applied by TCRdb to the multiplex PCR reads, yields one record per CDR3 protein. This sample yields about 640,000 distinct CDR3 sequences, of which approximately 39% are seen a single time; around 3.3% belongs to the top ten. Germline values: CDR1 LGHDT, CDR2 YNNKEL (reference sequence). This CDR3 is built from 15 residues. Trimming took 0 bases from V and 6 from J, leaving 14 bases between them.

The rearrangement joins TRBV3-1 to TRBJ1-1; possible D gene TRBD1, 6 bases. Sequencing input: peripheral blood. The source is an adult man with Graves' ophthalmopathy. The CDR3 DNA reads TGTGCCAGCAGCCAAGAAAGGACAGAGTGGTCTGAAGCTTTCTTT. It codes for CASSQERTEWSEAFF.